The clone carrying this T cell receptor beta chain was counted ten times or more. Its antigen remains unidentified. The data belong to a study of tumor and adjacent non-tumor tissue in lung cancer. Across the study: Patients were aged roughly 30 to 76, ten or so men and about 5 women, stage I to III. Study results and limitations: In normal lung, the top 100 clones were significantly more dominant than in tumor. Higher tumor TCR diversity was associated with shorter survival.

Three rounds of nested PCR, following a modified ARM-PCR protocol, produced the TCRbeta library. TCRdb analysed the multiplex PCR reads with MiXCR anew, one entry per CDR3 protein. Of about 110,000 distinct CDR3 sequences detected, under 65% appear once; the ten largest clones hold 15% to 20%. RNA was extracted from bulk tissue without any cell sorting. Distant lung tissue was collected more than 3 cm away from the tumor edge. The V gene end was trimmed by 4 bases and the J gene end by 1 base; junction bases not matched to a gene: 5. This CDR3 has 15 residues. CDR1 and CDR2 from the germline V gene are LGHNA and YSLEER.

The chain has TRBV4-3 and TRBJ2-3; 7 bases line up with TRBD2. This clonotype was obtained from a man in his sixties with non-small cell lung cancer. The specimen was distant non-tumor lung tissue. The CDR3 is CASSPGGSGTDTQYF. The CDR3 bases are TGCGCCAGCAGCCCCGGGGGGTCAGGCACAGATACGCAGTATTTT.